This passage covers 22 T cell receptor beta chains from one sample sequenced in a study of glioma-infiltrating T cells listed by TCRdb under 2016. Sequencing was carried out with an Illumina MiSeq. The iRepertoire nested amplicon-rescue multiplex PCR (arm-PCR) platform was used to amplify TCR alpha and beta CDR3 regions from RNA. The public reads were reprocessed in TCRdb via fastp at Q25 and MiXCR, keeping in-frame beta chains. Every distinct CDR3 protein forms one entry, paired with its most common genes and DNA. The sample profile shows under 200,000 distinct CDR3 sequences; around 40% of them were found once. Jointly, the top ten make up roughly 5.2% of the sample. The source material was glioma tissue, nonneoplastic brain tissue, or PBMCs (not recorded which). These receptors were obtained from a human donor with low-grade glioma or glioblastoma, undergoing nonglioma brain surgery, or in good health (not recorded which).

Note on this clonotype: The CDR3 ends on some other residue instead of the conserved phenylalanine or tryptophan, so this is likely a read error. The V gene is TRBV2, the J gene TRBJ2-1; 10 positions agree with TRBD1. Germline-derived CDR1 and CDR2 are SNHLY and FYNNEI. The trim removed 3 bases at V and 11 bases at J, leaving 1 base unmatched. This CDR3 comprises 12 residues. The CDR3 nucleotides are TGTGCCAGCAGTGACGACAGGGGGCAGCAGTTCTCC. It translates to CASSDDRGQQFS.

There are many counts of this clonotype. The DNA of the CDR3 is TGCAGTGCTAGCGAGGTAACGGGGACCACTGAAGCTTTCTTT. It is translated as CSASEVTGTTEAFF. This chain uses TRBV20-1 with TRBJ1-1, with D maybe TRBD1 (5 bases). This CDR3 comprises 14 residues. Trimming removed 3 bases from V and 4 bases from J, with 15 bases in between. CDR1 and CDR2 from the germline V gene are DFQATT and SNEGSKA (reference sequence).

The chain uses TRBV6-1 and TRBJ2-1; either TRBD1 or TRBD2 may fit D (5 bases each). The V end lost 5 bases, the J end lost 7 bases, and 24 bases lay between the germline ends. This CDR3 comprises 17 residues. Germline loops: CDR1 MNHNS, CDR2 SASEGT. The CDR3 is CASSLSTTNERGNEQFF. The CDR3 DNA is TGTGCCAGCAGTCTTTCCACTACTAACGAGAGGGGTAATGAGCAGTTCTTC.

Details on this clonotype: Compared with germline, one end of the junction differs, possibly owing to a read error. V gene TRBV4-1 combines with J gene TRBJ2-4; possibly TRBD1 for D (6 bases). Germline assignment: CDR1 MGHRA and CDR2 YSYEKL. The CDR3 is made up of 15 amino acids. CDR3 in amino acids: CASRQVQDQGFIQYF. Here the CDR3 DNA reads TGCGCCAGCAGACAAGTCCAAGATCAGGGGTTTATTCAGTACTTC.

Notes on this clonotype: The junction differs from germline at one of its ends, possibly a read error. CDR3 sequence reads: CANSLTGTENIQYF. The CDR3 coding sequence is TGTGCCAACAGCTTAACCGGGACAGAAAACATTCAGTACTTC. This chain connects TRBV7-9 to TRBJ2-4; 7 bases are shared with TRBD1. The CDR3 has 14 residues. Germline CDR1 reads SEHNR; CDR2 reads FQNEAQ (reference sequence).

A word on this clonotype: A read error may be the cause here, since a much bigger clone is one base away. V is TRBV7-2 and J is TRBJ2-3; D is unresolved. The CDR3 length is 14 residues. CDR1 SGHTA and CDR2 FQGNSA come from the germline V gene. CDR3 in DNA: TGTGCCAGCAGCGCAAGGACCGTCGCAGATACGAAGTATTTT. This encodes CASSARTVADTKYF.

Of note for this clonotype: Sequence at one end of the junction differs from germline and may be a read error. The chain couples TRBV19 to TRBJ2-2; D not certain. CDR3 length equals 13 residues. In germline, CDR1 is LNHDA, CDR2 SQIVND (reference sequence). CDR3 residues: CTSSHTRTGELFF. The CDR3 DNA reads TGTACCAGTAGTCATACCCGCACCGGGGAGCTGTTTTTT.

As concerns this clonotype: A read error may be the cause here, since a much bigger clone is one base away. The J gene is TRBJ2-5, the V gene TRBV7-8; D may match TRBD1 or TRBD2 (5 bases each). Germline V CDR1 and CDR2: SGHVS, FQNEAQ. This CDR3 is 15 amino acids long. CDR3: CASSLTGTLEDTQYF. Written as DNA, the CDR3 is TGTGCCAGCAGCCTAACCGGGACCCTCGAAGATACCCAGTACTTC.

This clonotype was counted ten times or more. This rearrangement joins TRBV20-1 to TRBJ1-1; D not certain. The CDR3 extends over 14 amino acids. Germline loops: CDR1 DFQATT, CDR2 SNEGSKA (reference sequence). Deletions cut 6 bases from V and 4 bases from J, with 18 bases between. The CDR3 DNA reads TGCAGTGCCCTGGAGGGTCTGGGCTCCACTGAAGCTTTCTTT. It translates to CSALEGLGSTEAFF.

The V and J genes are TRBV5-1 and TRBJ2-7; 9 bases are a match to TRBD2. Germline V gene sequence: CDR1 SGHRS, CDR2 YFSETQ. V lost 3 bases to trimming and J lost 0 bases; unmatched junction nucleotides: 7. This CDR3 spans 16 amino acids. The CDR3 DNA follows: TGCGCCAGCAGCTGGCTAGCGGGAAAAGCCTCCTACGAGCAGTACTTC. It encodes CASSWLAGKASYEQYF.

In this sample, this clonotype turned up a few times. A much larger clonotype is one base distant, so this may be a read error. The chain has TRBV20-1 and TRBJ2-7, with D perhaps TRBD2 (6 bases). Per germline, CDR1 DFQATT and CDR2 SNEGSKA (reference sequence). V lost 0 bases and J 2 bases, leaving 20 bases between the germline ends. This CDR3 has 17 amino acids. CDR3 nucleotide sequence: TGCAGTGCTAGAGAGCGGGGAGATCTAAAGGAACCCTACGAGCAGTACTTC. It specifies CSARERGDLKEPYEQYF.

V is TRBV7-9 and J is TRBJ2-7, with D perhaps matching TRBD1 (5 bases). The V gene lost 3 bases and the J gene lost 8 bases, with 14 bases spanning the gap. CDR3 length equals 13 residues. CDR1 SEHNR and CDR2 FQNEAQ come from the germline V gene (reference sequence). The CDR3 coding sequence is TGTGCCAGCAGCTTTCAGACTGCGGACAAGCAGTACTTC. As protein: CASSFQTADKQYF.

V gene TRBV5-1 combines with J gene TRBJ2-7, with D perhaps TRBD1 (6 bases). The V gene's germline CDR1 is SGHRS and CDR2 YFSETQ. This CDR3 region has 15 residues. With 0 bases removed from V and 3 bases from J, the gap between germline ends came to 13 bases. The CDR3 is CASSLGTSDSYEQYF. CDR3 bases: TGCGCCAGCAGCTTGGGGACCTCGGACAGCTACGAGCAGTACTTC. Complete variable domain (other parts from reference TRBV5-1 and TRBJ2-7): KAGVTQTPRYLIKTRGQQVTLSCSPISGHRSVSWYQQTPGQGLQFLFEYFSETQRNKGNFPGRFSGRQFSNSRSEMNVSTLELGDSALYLCASSLGTSDSYEQYFGPGTRLTVT.

This clonotype was observed a handful of times. Given a much more abundant clone one base away, this may be a read error. The gene calls are TRBV20-1 and TRBJ2-7; D is ambiguous. CDR3 size: 11 residues. Germline V gives CDR1 DFQATT, CDR2 SNEGSKA (reference sequence). Trimming stripped 6 bases from V and 3 bases from J, with 9 bases between. The DNA for the CDR3 is TGCAGTGCAAATGGCTTCTACGAGCAGTACTTC. Translation gives CSANGFYEQYF.

V and J are TRBV12-3 or TRBV12-4 and TRBJ2-1; D gene uncertain. Trimming pared 1 base from V and 5 bases from J, leaving 6 bases between. The CDR3 is 13 amino acids. The CDR3 region is CASSLDLNNEQFF. The DNA of the CDR3 is TGTGCCAGCAGTTTAGATTTGAACAATGAGCAGTTCTTC.

This clonotype was seen many times. The chain has TRBV20-1 and TRBJ1-4; D unclear. The CDR3 consists of 13 residues. Trimming stripped 7 bases from V and 0 bases from J, with 9 bases between. The V gene's germline CDR1 is DFQATT and CDR2 SNEGSKA (reference sequence). CDR3 sequence: CSVVGATNEKLFF. The CDR3 coding sequence is TGCAGTGTGGTAGGCGCAACTAATGAAAAACTGTTTTTT.

This chain connects TRBV6-1 to TRBJ2-7; 9 nucleotides agree with TRBD1. This CDR3 comprises 16 residues. V gave up 0 bases and J gave up 7 bases; unmatched junction bases: 10. Per germline, CDR1 MNHNS and CDR2 SASEGT. The CDR3 here is CASSEAERTGAHEQYF. CDR3 sequence (DNA): TGTGCCAGCAGTGAAGCAGAACGGACAGGGGCCCATGAGCAGTACTTC.

The gene calls are TRBV5-4 and TRBJ2-5, with unresolved D. CDR1 is SGHNT, CDR2 YYREEE, per germline (reference sequence). CDR3 length: 14 amino acids. Trimming removed 2 bases at V and 4 bases at J, with 12 bases between. Here the CDR3 DNA reads TGTGCCAGCAGCTTTACTCTGGGATCAGAGACCCAGTACTTC. Translating it yields CASSFTLGSETQYF.

In this sample, this clonotype turned up a few times. The chain recombines TRBV3-1 with TRBJ2-7; perhaps D is TRBD1 or TRBD2 (6 bases each). CDR1 and CDR2 from the germline V gene are LGHDT and YNNKEL (reference sequence). V lost 1 base, J lost 2 bases, and 12 bases lay in between. The CDR3 extends over 15 amino acids. CDR3 nucleotide sequence: TGTGCCAGCAGCCAAGGGGCAGGGGAGGCCTACGAGCAGTACTTC. Amino acid sequence: CASSQGAGEAYEQYF.

CDR3 region: CASSPQGRTGDEQFF. In DNA, the CDR3 is TGTGCCAGCAGTCCACAGGGGCGGACAGGCGATGAGCAGTTCTTC. The gene calls are TRBV27 and TRBJ2-1; 7 bases agree with TRBD1. The CDR3 length is 15 residues. V dropped 5 bases and J dropped 8; count of bases not matched to a gene: 12. CDR1 and CDR2 from the germline V gene are MNHEY and SMNVEV (reference sequence).

For this clonotype: A much larger clone is a single base away; this may be a read error. The chain uses TRBV20-1 and TRBJ1-4; no clear D. V lost 4 bases and J lost 5, with 20 bases in between. CDR1 and CDR2 from the germline V gene are DFQATT and SNEGSKA (reference sequence). The CDR3 sequence is 16 residues long. The CDR3 reads CSATQYVAHKNEKLFF. The CDR3 DNA sequence: TGCAGTGCTACCCAGTACGTAGCACACAAAAATGAAAAACTGTTTTTT.

This clonotype came up many times. This chain connects TRBV6-1 to TRBJ1-4; D not resolved. The CDR3 spans 15 residues. Germline assignment: CDR1 MNHNS and CDR2 SASEGT. V shed 7 bases and J shed 1 base, with 13 bases lying between them. CDR3 residues: CASIRSWGTNEKLFF. The CDR3 DNA is TGTGCCAGCATCCGGTCCTGGGGAACTAATGAAAAACTGTTTTTT.